The rows below give T cell receptor beta chains drawn from one sample of a study of blood T cells in healthy people across ages. TCRdb re-analysed the 5' RACE reads in MiXCR, keeping a single row per CDR3 protein. The sample comprises just over 1 million distinct CDR3 sequences, over 35% of which are singletons, and approximately 19% rests with the top ten. The sample comprised blood. These receptor sequences come from a woman in her sixties in good health. Both conserved end residues are part of each CDR3. D genes are given only for firm matches. The listing skips clone size in some rows; elsewhere it reads once, few, many or a size class.

.	TRBJ2-1	TRBV20-1	.	CSAYDRFGVTYNEQFF	TGCAGTGCCTACGATAGATTCGGGGTCACCTACAATGAGCAGTTCTTC
.	TRBJ2-3	TRBV6-1	.	CASTLHGTDTQYF	TGTGCCAGCACCTTACACGGCACAGATACGCAGTATTTT
.	TRBJ1-4	TRBV30	.	CAWSGPLGREKLFF	TGTGCCTGGAGTGGGCCCCTTGGCAGGGAAAAACTGTTTTTT
.	TRBJ2-5	TRBV2	TRBD2	CTSSDGTSGEETQYF	TGTACCAGCAGCGACGGGACTAGCGGGGAAGAGACCCAGTACTTC
once	TRBJ1-3	TRBV20-1	.	CSARDRSGNSGNTIYF	TGCAGTGCTAGAGATAGGTCGGGGAATTCGGGAAACACCATATATTTT
.	TRBJ2-1	TRBV7-9	TRBD2	CASSWGGGEQFF	TGTGCCAGCAGCTGGGGGGGTGGTGAGCAGTTCTTC
.	TRBJ2-7	TRBV9	.	CASSVAKSPTRLSYEQYF	TGTGCCAGCAGCGTAGCTAAATCCCCGACGCGGCTCTCCTACGAGCAGTACTTC
few	TRBJ2-5	TRBV7-2	.	CASSLVGLPYF	TGTGCCAGCAGCTTAGTGGGACTCCCGTACTTC
.	TRBJ1-2	TRBV27	TRBD1	CASSLRQGGGYTF	TGTGCCAGCAGTTTACGACAGGGCGGCGGCTACACCTTC
.	TRBJ2-5	TRBV19	.	CASSTLEAQETQYF	TGTGCCAGTAGTACCCTTGAGGCCCAAGAGACCCAGTACTTC
.	TRBJ2-7	TRBV14	TRBD2	CASSLIAGDYKQYF	TGTGCCAGCAGCCTCATAGCGGGAGACTACAAGCAGTACTTC
.	TRBJ2-7	TRBV6-5	.	CASSYSKRPRSYEQYF	TGTGCCAGCAGTTACTCCAAAAGGCCGAGGAGCTACGAGCAGTACTTC
few	TRBJ2-1	TRBV2	TRBD1	CASRKVGGTGEFF	TGTGCCAGCAGGAAGGTCGGGGGGACAGGGGAGTTCTTC
.	TRBJ2-7	TRBV2	.	CASSETTSSSYEQYF	TGTGCCAGCAGTGAAACGACTTCTAGCTCCTACGAGCAGTACTTC
.	TRBJ2-5	TRBV20-1	.	CSASPLTETQYF	TGCAGTGCTAGCCCCCTCACCGAGACCCAGTACTTC
.	TRBJ2-1	TRBV9	TRBD2	CASSTSLADPYNEQFF	TGTGCCAGCAGCACCTCCCTAGCGGATCCTTACAATGAGCAGTTCTTC
.	TRBJ2-7	TRBV6-5	TRBD1	CASSYRGQGGSEQYF	TGTGCCAGCAGTTACAGGGGACAGGGAGGTAGCGAGCAGTACTTC